This TCR beta chain was sequenced in a study of shared clonotypes between healthy human individuals. Measured with immunoSEQ multiplex PCR; TCRdb has only the in-frame clones, and not every one. This table holds some 480,000 clones, 79% found once. Study-level results: Among donors, sharing of clonotypes was expected to be affected by sequencing depth. Having only a few donors restricted how much genetic and exposure-history diversity was captured.

Every donor was a Caucasian adult from Nashville, Tennessee. With regard to this clone: Its target is unknown. The same CDR3 is also encoded by other DNA sequences in this sample.

This receptor was taken from a woman aged 40 to 50 in good health. Some clones in this sample may be carry-over from other donors' samples. The sequencing sample was made of PBMCs.

The CDR3 reads CASSEAGGGGYGYTF. Here the CDR3 DNA reads TGTGCCAGCAGTGAAGCCGGCGGGGGAGGCTATGGCTACACCTTC. V is TRBV6-1 and J is TRBJ1-2; D possibly corresponds to TRBD1 (5 bases). Germline loops: CDR1 MNHNS, CDR2 SASEGT. CDR3 size: 15 residues. The V and J ends lost 0 bases and 4 bases respectively, with 12 bases between them.